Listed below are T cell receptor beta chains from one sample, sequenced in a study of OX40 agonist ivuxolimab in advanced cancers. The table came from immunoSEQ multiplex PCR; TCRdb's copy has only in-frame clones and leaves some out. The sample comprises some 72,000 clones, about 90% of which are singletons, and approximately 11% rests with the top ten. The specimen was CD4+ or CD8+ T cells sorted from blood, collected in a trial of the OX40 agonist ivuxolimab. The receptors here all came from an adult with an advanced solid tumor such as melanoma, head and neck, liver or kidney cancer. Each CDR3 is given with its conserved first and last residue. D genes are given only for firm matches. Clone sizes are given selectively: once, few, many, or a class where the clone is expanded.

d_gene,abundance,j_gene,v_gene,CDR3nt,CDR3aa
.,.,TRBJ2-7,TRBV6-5,TGTGCCAGCAGCCCGGGCCCCTACGAGCAGTACTTC,CASSPGPYEQYF
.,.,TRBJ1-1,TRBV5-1,TGCGCCAGCAGACCCAAGGACGAGCGAGCTTTCTTT,CASRPKDERAFF
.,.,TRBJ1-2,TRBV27,TGTGCCAGCAGTATAACGACCGCAGGCAACTATGGCTACACCTTC,CASSITTAGNYGYTF
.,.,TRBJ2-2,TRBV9,TGTGCCAGCAGCGTAGGACGGAACACCGGGGAGCTGTTTTTT,CASSVGRNTGELFF
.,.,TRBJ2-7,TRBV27,TGTGCCAGCAGTTTAGGAGGGTTCGAGCAGTACTTC,CASSLGGFEQYF
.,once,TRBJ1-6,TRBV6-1,TGTGCCAGCATGGTGGGTGCATTTAATTCACCCCTCCACTTT,CASMVGAFNSPLHF
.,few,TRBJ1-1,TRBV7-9,TGTGCCAGCAGCCCTTTAACAGGGCTGAACACTGAAGCTTTCTTT,CASSPLTGLNTEAFF
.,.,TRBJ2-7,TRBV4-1,TGCGCCAGCAGCCAAGTCGCAGGGGACTACGAGCAGTACTTC,CASSQVAGDYEQYF
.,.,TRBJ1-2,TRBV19,TGTGCCAGTAGCCCATTACCTCGGGATGGCTACACCTTC,CASSPLPRDGYTF
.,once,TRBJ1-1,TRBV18,TGTGCCAGCTCACCAACTTACGGAGAGTCCATGAACACTGAAGCTTTCTTT,CASSPTYGESMNTEAFF
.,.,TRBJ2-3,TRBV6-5,TGTGCCAGCAGCGCTAGCCCTAGCACAGATACGCAGTATTTT,CASSASPSTDTQYF
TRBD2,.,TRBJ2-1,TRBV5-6,TGTGCCAGCAGCTTGGGACTAGCGGGGTTCCACAATGAGCAGTTCTTC,CASSLGLAGFHNEQFF
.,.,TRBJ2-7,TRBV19,TGTGCCAGTAGTATTGGGGGCGAGCAGTACTTC,CASSIGGEQYF
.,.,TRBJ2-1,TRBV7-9,TGTGCCAGCAGCTTAATGCAGAGCTCCTACAATGAGCAGTTCTTC,CASSLMQSSYNEQFF
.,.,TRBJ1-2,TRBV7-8,TGTGCCAGCAGCCTGAGAAGCGGGACGGAGGCTCCAGATGGCTACACCTTC,CASSLRSGTEAPDGYTF
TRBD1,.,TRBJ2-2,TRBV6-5,TGTGCCAGCAGTATACAGGGGTCCGGGGAGCTGTTTTTT,CASSIQGSGELFF
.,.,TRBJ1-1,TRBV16,TGTGCCAGCAGCCAATCGGGCAGCGGGAACACTGAAGCTTTCTTT,CASSQSGSGNTEAFF
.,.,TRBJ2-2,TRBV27,TGTGCCAGCACCAATCTAGAGACCGGGGAGCTGTTTTTT,CASTNLETGELFF
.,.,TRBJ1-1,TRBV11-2,TGTGCCAGCAGCTTAGAGGTGAACACTGAAGCTTTCTTT,CASSLEVNTEAFF
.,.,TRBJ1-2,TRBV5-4,TGTGCCTCCTCGGGCGGGGATAACTATGGCTACACCTTC,CASSGGDNYGYTF
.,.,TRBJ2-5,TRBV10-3,TGTGCCATCAGCGACATAAAAGAGACCCAGTACTTC,CAISDIKETQYF
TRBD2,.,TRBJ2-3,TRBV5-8,TGTGCCAGCAGCTTAGGGACTAGCGTAGGAGATACGCAGTATTTT,CASSLGTSVGDTQYF
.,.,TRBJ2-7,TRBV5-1,TGCGCCAGCAGCTTTACAGGGCGATACGAGCAGTACTTC,CASSFTGRYEQYF
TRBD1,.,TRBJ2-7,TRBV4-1,TGCGCCAGCAGCCAAGGGGGAGCAGGGGGCCCCTACGAGCAGTACTTC,CASSQGGAGGPYEQYF
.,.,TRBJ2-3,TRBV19,TGTGCTTCCGGGGACACTGTCACAGATACGCAGTATTTT,CASGDTVTDTQYF
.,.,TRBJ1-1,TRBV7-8,TGTGCCAGCAGCTTAGCGCCCCGGGACATACTGAACACTGAAGCTTTCTTT,CASSLAPRDILNTEAFF
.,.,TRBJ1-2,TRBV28,TGTGCCAGCAGTTCACCGGCGGAGGCCAAAAACTATGGCTACACCTTC,CASSSPAEAKNYGYTF
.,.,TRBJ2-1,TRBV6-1,TGTGCCAGCAGTGATTGGACTCAGTCCTACAATGAGCAGTTCTTC,CASSDWTQSYNEQFF
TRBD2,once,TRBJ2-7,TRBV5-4,TGTGCCAGCAGCTTGGGGCTAGCGGGGGCCGAGCAGTACTTC,CASSLGLAGAEQYF
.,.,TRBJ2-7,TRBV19,TGTGCCAGTAGTCCGGGACTGGCCCACGAGCAGTACTTC,CASSPGLAHEQYF
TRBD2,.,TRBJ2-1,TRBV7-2,TGTGCCAGCAGCTTATTTAGCGGGGGGGCAGTTGAGCAGTTCTTC,CASSLFSGGAVEQFF
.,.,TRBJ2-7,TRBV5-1,TGCGCCAGCAGCTTGGTGGCTGGGGAAAACTACGAGCAGTACTTC,CASSLVAGENYEQYF
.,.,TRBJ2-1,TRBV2,TGTGCCAGCAGTGATTTAGGAGGCCGAGAGGTTCAATTCTTC,CASSDLGGREVQFF
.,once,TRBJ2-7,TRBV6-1,TGTGCCAGCAGCCACCGGGGAGCCTACGAGCAGTACTTC,CASSHRGAYEQYF
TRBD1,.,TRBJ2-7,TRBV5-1,TGCGCCAGCAGGACGGGACAGGCGGTCTACGAGCAGTACTTC,CASRTGQAVYEQYF
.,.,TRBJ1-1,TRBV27,TGTGCCAGCAGTCCCAATACGAACACTGAAGCTTTCTTT,CASSPNTNTEAFF